The next 24 T cell receptor beta chains were all read from a single sample in a study of T cells expressing NK-cell markers. TCRdb derives one entry per CDR3 protein from the 5' RACE reads, leaving out DNA. The table lists almost 450,000 distinct CDR3 sequences. Sequencing was done on a sample of blood T cells: a sorted CD56 or NKG2C T cell subset, CD4+ or CD8+ T cells, or bulk PBMC T cells (not recorded which). The receptors derive from a woman between 18 and 70 years old in good health.

The J gene is TRBJ1-5, the V gene TRBV19; lacking DNA, the TRBD1 call made by TCRdb goes unchecked. CDR3 length: 15 amino acids. The germline CDR1 and CDR2 sequences are LNHDA and SQIVND (reference sequence). CDR3 in amino acids: CASSIGGHDNQPQHF.

This rearrangement joins TRBV14 to TRBJ2-2. From germline, CDR1 is SGHDN and CDR2 FVKESK. The CDR3 is made up of 17 amino acids. CDR3 protein: CASSQDETETNTGELFF.

The chain combines TRBV7-2 with TRBJ2-4; the TCRdb call, TRBD2, lacks DNA for checking. CDR3 length: 17 amino acids. CDR1 SGHTA and CDR2 FQGNSA come from the germline V gene. The CDR3 protein is CASSLPAGRVAKNIQYF. The complete variable domain, with remaining parts taken from reference TRBV7-2 and TRBJ2-4, reads GAGVSQSPSNKVTEKGKDVELRCDPISGHTALYWYRQSLGQGLEFLIYFQGNSAPDKSGLPSDRFSAERTGGSVSTLTIQRTQQEDSAVYLCASSLPAGRVAKNIQYFGAGTRLSVL.

This chain links TRBV5-1 with TRBJ2-2; TCRdb's D call, TRBD1, is unchecked because there is no DNA. The germline V gene has CDR1 SGHRS and CDR2 YFSETQ. The CDR3 has 16 amino acids. This CDR3 is CASSLALGGATGELFF.

CDR3 residues: CASSPRQVVYQETQYF. The chain combines TRBV12-3 or TRBV12-4 with TRBJ2-5; TCRdb names TRBD1, which stays unverified in the absence of DNA. The CDR3 is 16 amino acids.

This rearrangement joins TRBV3-1 to TRBJ2-3; TCRdb picks TRBD2, but there is no DNA to check that call. CDR1 and CDR2 (germline): LGHDT, YNNKEL (reference sequence). The CDR3 runs to 16 residues. The CDR3 region is CASSPSPGLETDTQYF.

The chain couples TRBV5-1 to TRBJ1-1; with no DNA, the TCRdb D assignment of TRBD1 cannot be verified. The CDR3 is 13 residues long. The germline V gene encodes CDR1 SGHRS and CDR2 YFSETQ. The CDR3 loop is CASSLTGWDEAFF.

The V and J genes are TRBV27 and TRBJ2-7; the TCRdb call, TRBD1, lacks DNA for checking. This CDR3 is 15 amino acids long. Germline V gene lookup returns CDR1 MNHEY and CDR2 SMNVEV (reference sequence). The CDR3 spells CASSPYQRSSYEQYF.

The gene calls are TRBV6-5 and TRBJ1-1. The germline V gene has CDR1 MNHEY and CDR2 SVGAGI. This CDR3 comprises 15 residues. The CDR3 loop reads CASSYSTSMNTEAFF.

The chain has TRBV19 and TRBJ2-1; TCRdb's D call, TRBD1, is unchecked because there is no DNA. There are 13 residues in the CDR3. CDR1 is LNHDA and CDR2 is SQIVND in the germline V gene (reference sequence). The CDR3 spells CASSSTGFNEQFF.

This chain connects TRBV11-3 to TRBJ2-3; the TRBD1 assignment by TCRdb is unverifiable without DNA. The germline gives CDR1 SGHNT, CDR2 YENEEA. The CDR3 covers 15 residues. The CDR3 reads CASSLGTGTEDTQYF.

The chain links TRBV5-1 to TRBJ2-6; TCRdb calls TRBD1, which cannot be checked without DNA. The CDR3 is made up of 20 amino acids. Per the germline V gene, CDR1 is SGHRS and CDR2 is YFSETQ. CDR3 protein: CASSLASGYTPYSGANVLTF.

This rearrangement joins TRBV12-3 or TRBV12-4 to TRBJ2-1; TCRdb names TRBD2, which stays unverified in the absence of DNA. There are 15 residues in the CDR3. CDR3 residues: CASTTQTRWGNEQFF.

This chain uses TRBV6-2 or TRBV6-3 with TRBJ1-1; the D gene TCRdb calls, TRBD1, cannot be checked with no DNA. CDR3 length equals 13 residues. Per the germline V gene, CDR1 is MNHEY and CDR2 is SVGEGT. The CDR3 region is CASRGTRDTEAFF.

This chain links TRBV19 with TRBJ2-3; with no DNA, the TCRdb D assignment of TRBD1 cannot be verified. Germline-derived CDR1 and CDR2 are LNHDA and SQIVND (reference sequence). The CDR3 extends over 17 amino acids. CDR3 region: CASTPGRTGASTDTQYF.

The chain employs TRBV18 and TRBJ2-1; TCRdb's assignment of TRBD1 cannot be checked, as there is no DNA. CDR3 size: 15 residues. Looked up from germline, CDR1 is KGHSH and CDR2 is LQKENI. The chain's CDR3 is CASSPKGSEYNEQFF.

The chain joins TRBV7-2 to TRBJ2-7. Germline lookup yields CDR1 SGHTA and CDR2 FQGNSA. The CDR3 consists of 16 residues. CDR3 in amino acids: CASSRRLGSLPYEQYF.

The chain is built from TRBV19 and TRBJ2-5; TCRdb's D call, TRBD2, is unchecked because there is no DNA. This CDR3 has 19 amino acids. CDR1 and CDR2 from the germline V gene are LNHDA and SQIVND (reference sequence). The CDR3 is CASSVSGGPARGTMETQYF.

This chain uses TRBV7-2 with TRBJ1-1; the D call from TCRdb, TRBD1, cannot be confirmed without DNA. The CDR3 loop spans 15 amino acids. Per the germline V gene, CDR1 is SGHTA and CDR2 is FQGNSA. CDR3 sequence reads: CASSFSGVANTEAFF.

The CDR3 here is CASSLTAPTNSPLHF. The chain recombines TRBV12-3 or TRBV12-4 with TRBJ1-6; TCRdb gives TRBD1 as the D gene, but with no DNA this cannot be confirmed. The CDR3 is 15 amino acids.

The chain links TRBV7-2 to TRBJ2-7; without DNA, the TCRdb call of TRBD2 cannot be checked. The germline V gene has CDR1 SGHTA and CDR2 FQGNSA. The CDR3 contains 15 residues. The CDR3 here is CASSLDLAGSYEQYF.

The rearrangement links TRBV7-8 to TRBJ1-4. The CDR3 covers 14 residues. Germline-derived CDR1 and CDR2 are SGHVS and FQNEAQ. The CDR3 protein is CASSLMSRFEKLFF.

The rearrangement links TRBV4-3 to TRBJ1-2; the TCRdb call, TRBD1, lacks DNA for checking. CDR3 length equals 14 residues. The germline V gene encodes CDR1 LGHNA and CDR2 YSLEER. This CDR3 is CASSQDEGGYGYTF.

The genes are TRBV29-1 and TRBJ1-2; TCRdb gives TRBD1 as the D gene, but with no DNA this cannot be confirmed. The CDR3 extends over 13 amino acids. Germline V gene sequence: CDR1 SQVTM, CDR2 ANQGSEA. CDR3 in amino acids: CSVWTGVSYGYTF. Variable domain in full (rest from reference TRBV29-1 and TRBJ1-2): SAVISQKPSRDICQRGTSLTIQCQVDSQVTMMFWYRQQPGQSLTLIATANQGSEATYESGFVIDKFPISRPNLTFSTLTVSNMSPEDSSIYLCSVWTGVSYGYTFGSGTRLTVV.